These 11 T cell receptor beta chains originate from one sample sequenced in a study of Graves' ophthalmopathy and Graves' hyperthyroidism. Amplifying from RNA transcripts, the study obtained TCR beta CDR3 regions. The workflow started with a first-round RT-PCR run with HTBI primers and then moved on to a second-round multiplex PCR. TCRdb called the multiplex PCR reads again in MiXCR, with one record for every CDR3 protein. This sample carries over a million distinct CDR3 sequences, around a third of them seen once, and the ten largest clones take around 10%. Material for sequencing was peripheral blood or thyroid tissue (not recorded which). The receptors originated from an adult man with Graves' hyperthyroidism.

The J gene is TRBJ1-2, the V gene TRBV27; TRBD1 is a possible D gene (5 bases). Germline CDR1 is MNHEY and CDR2 is SMNVEV (reference sequence). CDR3 length: 13 residues. V dropped 4 bases and J dropped 11 bases, with 17 bases sitting between them. CDR3 nucleotides: TGTGCCAGCAGTTCCACAAGACCGGGACCTTACACCTTC. Its protein is CASSSTRPGPYTF.

Ten or more counts support this clonotype. The chain is built from TRBV7-8 and TRBJ1-5; a weak D match, TRBD1 (5 bases). Trimming took 3 bases from V and 0 from J, leaving 9 bases between them. Per germline, CDR1 SGHVS and CDR2 FQNEAQ. This CDR3 spans 15 amino acids. Here the CDR3 reads CASSFDSNSNQPQHF. As DNA, the CDR3 is TGTGCCAGCAGCTTCGACAGCAATAGCAATCAGCCCCAGCATTTT.

This clonotype was counted between two and nine times. The chain links TRBV5-1 to TRBJ2-5; D is possibly TRBD1 (6 bases). The CDR3 sequence is 13 residues long. Germline V lookup: CDR1 SGHRS, CDR2 YFSETQ. Trimming took 7 bases from V and 2 from J, leaving 12 bases between them. CDR3 in DNA: TGCGCCAGCTCTCGGACAGATCAAGAGACCCAGTACTTC. Amino acid sequence: CASSRTDQETQYF.

The J gene is TRBJ1-1, the V gene TRBV9, with D possibly TRBD1 on 5 matching bases. This CDR3 contains 14 residues. The ends were cut back, 2 bases at V and 1 base at J, with 9 bases in the middle. CDR1 and CDR2 (germline): SGDLS, YYNGEE. DNA of the CDR3: TGTGCCAGCAGCGTCCAGACAGAGAACACTGAAGCTTTCTTT. Protein: CASSVQTENTEAFF.

This clonotype was counted between two and nine times. The chain is built from TRBV25-1 and TRBJ1-2, with 7 bases matching TRBD1. V dropped 5 bases and J dropped 4; count of bases not matched to a gene: 7. Per the germline V gene, CDR1 is MGHDK and CDR2 is SYGVNS. The CDR3 is 14 amino acids. CDR3 sequence reads: CASSYQGGSYGYTF. The CDR3 DNA sequence: TGTGCCAGCAGTTACCAAGGGGGCTCCTATGGCTACACCTTC.

This clonotype was picked up a small number of times. J is TRBJ1-6 and V is TRBV12-3 or TRBV12-4; the D gene is possibly TRBD1 (5 bases). The V end was cut by 7 bases, the J end by 6 bases, with 10 bases between. The CDR3 runs 13 residues. CDR3 in DNA: TGTGCCAGCAATCAGGGTCCTAATTCACCCCTCCACTTT. It is translated as CASNQGPNSPLHF.

The table lists this clonotype with many counts. The chain carries TRBV20-1 and TRBJ2-7, with a weak D call TRBD1 (6 bases). Germline V CDR1 and CDR2: DFQATT, SNEGSKA (reference sequence). The CDR3 covers 13 residues. The ends were cut back, 6 bases at V and 2 bases at J, with 14 bases in the middle. The CDR3 sequence is CSAQGHRAYEQYF. The DNA of the CDR3 is TGCAGTGCCCAGGGACACCGAGCCTACGAGCAGTACTTC.

The V call is TRBV7-9, the J call TRBJ2-7, with 9 bases that match TRBD1. The CDR3 extends over 15 amino acids. V was clipped by 5 bases and J by 5 bases; unmatched bases: 10. Germline CDR1 reads SEHNR; CDR2 reads FQNEAQ (reference sequence). CDR3 protein: CASSVRDRERDEQYF. CDR3 DNA: TGTGCCAGCAGCGTCCGGGACAGGGAACGCGACGAGCAGTACTTC.

The genes are TRBV29-1 and TRBJ2-5; no firm D call. Germline lookup yields CDR1 SQVTM and CDR2 ANQGSEA. CDR3 length equals 12 residues. The CDR3 DNA reads as TGCAGATTTTCGGCAGTACAAGAGACCCAGTACTTC. This gives the protein CRFSAVQETQYF.

In regard to this clonotype: This may arise from a read error, as a much more abundant clone is one base away. The V and J genes are TRBV7-9 and TRBJ1-2; no firm D call. Trimming took off 4 bases at V and 3 bases at J, with 9 bases between the two ends. The CDR3 spans 13 residues. CDR1 is SEHNR and CDR2 is FQNEAQ in the germline V gene (reference sequence). CDR3 coding DNA: TGTGCCAGCAGCTGCCTGGAGGACTATGGCTACACCTTC. Translated: CASSCLEDYGYTF.

The chain is built from TRBV20-1 and TRBJ2-7; 8 positions agree with TRBD1. Losses at the gene ends were 3 bases for V and 6 bases for J; bases not matched to a gene: 10. CDR1 DFQATT and CDR2 SNEGSKA come from the germline V gene (reference sequence). This CDR3 comprises 14 residues. CDR3 in DNA: TGCAGTGCTAGTTTCGCGGGACAGGCAAGCGAGCAGTACTTC. Translated: CSASFAGQASEQYF.